These 27 T cell receptor beta chains were all obtained from the same sample, sequenced in a study of cytotoxic CD8 clonotypes in ibrutinib-treated CLL. The protocol was immunoSEQ multiplex PCR, while the TCRdb copy is restricted to in-frame clones and leaves out a portion. The sample yields approximately 100,000 clones, around 77% seen once. The material was PBMCs, obtained after 24 months of ibrutinib treatment. The origin of the receptors is a human donor with chronic lymphocytic leukemia.

The chain uses TRBV9 and TRBJ2-4, with D perhaps TRBD1 (5 bases). CDR3 size: 13 residues. Trimming stripped 2 bases from V and 8 bases from J, with 11 bases between. Looked up from germline, CDR1 is SGDLS and CDR2 is YYNGEE. The CDR3 region is CASSVSGSDIQYF. The DNA of the CDR3 is TGTGCCAGCAGCGTTTCAGGGTCAGACATTCAGTACTTC.

This chain uses TRBV18 with TRBJ1-5; maybe TRBD1 (5 bases). Germline V CDR1 and CDR2: KGHSH, LQKENI. V was trimmed by 4 bases and J by 4 bases, leaving 11 bases between them. The CDR3 loop spans 14 amino acids. CDR3 loop: CASSRGGDNQPQHF. The CDR3 DNA is TGTGCCAGCTCACGGGGAGGGGATAATCAGCCCCAGCATTTT.

V usage is TRBV19 and J usage is TRBJ2-7; TRBD2 matches 11 bases. Germline lookup yields CDR1 LNHDA and CDR2 SQIVND (reference sequence). The CDR3 consists of 16 residues. V lost 6 bases and J lost 0; bases outside the gene matches: 7. The CDR3 DNA follows: TGTGCCAGTAGCACTAGCGGGAGTGCGAGCTCCTACGAGCAGTACTTC. It yields the protein CASSTSGSASSYEQYF.

This chain joins TRBV28 and TRBJ1-5; 10 bases are shared with TRBD1. CDR3 length equals 14 residues. Germline CDR1 and CDR2: MDHEN and SYDVKM. The trim removed 6 bases at V and 2 bases at J, leaving 1 base unmatched. CDR3 sequence (DNA): TGTGCCAGCAGGGACAGGGGGGGCAATCAGCCCCAGCATTTT. Translation gives CASRDRGGNQPQHF.

The chain joins TRBV5-6 to TRBJ2-2; D is unclear. Germline V gene lookup returns CDR1 SGHDT and CDR2 YYEEEE. Deletions cut 0 bases from V and 7 bases from J, with 7 bases between. The CDR3 is made up of 13 amino acids. Written as DNA, the CDR3 is TGTGCCAGCAGCTTGGACGTTGGCGGGGAGCTGTTTTTT. Translation: CASSLDVGGELFF.

The chain uses TRBV9 and TRBJ2-3; D is ambiguous. V lost 0 bases, J lost 3 bases, and 11 bases lay in between. Looked up from germline, CDR1 is SGDLS and CDR2 is YYNGEE. The CDR3 sequence is 15 residues long. In DNA, the CDR3 is TGTGCCAGCAGCGTAGCCCCCCTGAAAACAGATACGCAGTATTTT. Protein sequence: CASSVAPLKTDTQYF.

This chain uses TRBV29-1 with TRBJ2-7, with 7 bases aligning to TRBD2. V lost 4 bases to trimming and J lost 4 bases; unmatched junction nucleotides: 7. This CDR3 spans 13 amino acids. Germline CDR1 is SQVTM and CDR2 is ANQGSEA. Written as DNA, the CDR3 is TGCAGCGTTGCAGTCAGGGAGGGATACGAGCAGTACTTC. Its protein product is CSVAVREGYEQYF.

V usage is TRBV5-4 and J usage is TRBJ2-1; D ambiguous. V lost 0 bases and J 12 bases, leaving 10 bases between the germline ends. The germline V gene has CDR1 SGHNT and CDR2 YYREEE (reference sequence). The CDR3 totals 12 residues. CDR3 protein: CASSLGPRWQFF. The DNA of the CDR3 is TGTGCCAGCAGCTTGGGCCCGCGATGGCAGTTCTTC.

This chain joins TRBV9 and TRBJ2-7; 7 nucleotides align to TRBD1. Germline V lookup: CDR1 SGDLS, CDR2 YYNGEE. CDR3 length: 14 residues. V was clipped by 0 bases and J by 3 bases; unmatched bases: 3. CDR3 sequence: CASSVGRTGYEQYF. CDR3 DNA: TGTGCCAGCAGCGTAGGTCGGACAGGCTACGAGCAGTACTTC.

This chain connects TRBV6-1 to TRBJ2-5; TRBD2 matches at 11 bases. The CDR3 runs to 15 residues. V was clipped by 2 bases and J by 11 bases; unmatched bases: 10. Germline V gives CDR1 MNHNS, CDR2 SASEGT. The CDR3 reads CASSEYFLAGGSQYF. CDR3 coding DNA: TGTGCCAGCAGTGAATATTTTCTAGCGGGAGGAAGTCAGTACTTC.

This chain connects TRBV28 to TRBJ2-5; the D gene is possibly TRBD1 (6 bases). The CDR3 is 12 amino acids. The germline V gene encodes CDR1 MDHEN and CDR2 SYDVKM. Between the trimmed V and J ends, which lost 9 bases and 3 bases, there was a span of 11 bases. Here the CDR3 reads CASVTGEETQYF. The CDR3 nucleotides read TGTGCCAGTGTGACAGGTGAAGAGACCCAGTACTTC.

CDR3 in amino acids: CASRRIQGYNEQFF. The CDR3 bases are TGTGCCAGCAGGCGGATACAGGGTTACAATGAGCAGTTCTTC. The chain employs TRBV2 and TRBJ2-1, with D perhaps TRBD1 (6 bases). Looked up from germline, CDR1 is SNHLY and CDR2 is FYNNEI. The V end was cut by 6 bases, the J end by 4 bases, with 13 bases between. The CDR3 extends over 14 amino acids.

J is TRBJ2-5 and V is TRBV15, with 10 bases matching TRBD1. Trimming at V came to 1 base and at J to 3 bases, leaving 2 bases not matched to a gene. The CDR3 covers 15 residues. Germline V lookup: CDR1 LNHNV, CDR2 YYDKDF (reference sequence). In DNA form, the CDR3 reads TGTGCCACCAGCAGAGGCGGACAGGGGGAAGAGACCCAGTACTTC. It encodes CATSRGGQGEETQYF. The whole variable domain, filled in from reference TRBV15 and TRBJ2-5, reads DAMVIQNPRYQVTQFGKPVTLSCSQTLNHNVMYWYQQKSSQAPKLLFHYYDKDFNNEADTPDNFQSRRPNTSFCFLDIRSPGLGDTAMYLCATSRGGQGEETQYFGPGTRLLVL.

The rearrangement joins TRBV27 to TRBJ1-1; D is uncertain. There are 13 residues in the CDR3. Germline V lookup: CDR1 MNHEY, CDR2 SMNVEV (reference sequence). V lost 2 bases and J lost 4, with 8 bases in between. The CDR3 DNA is TGTGCCAGCAGTTTAAGGAGGTTCACTGAAGCTTTCTTT. As protein: CASSLRRFTEAFF.

The chain joins TRBV7-2 to TRBJ2-5; D is undetermined. The CDR3 extends over 15 amino acids. Germline V gene lookup returns CDR1 SGHTA and CDR2 FQGNSA. V was clipped by 3 bases and J by 0 bases, with 11 bases between them. The DNA of the CDR3 is TGTGCCAGCAGCTTCTCCGGGCGGAACCAAGAGACCCAGTACTTC. Encoded protein: CASSFSGRNQETQYF.

The V and J genes are TRBV5-3 and TRBJ2-7; D uncertain. TRBV5-3 is flagged as an ORF with uncertain function. The CDR3 is made up of 13 amino acids. Trimming pared 0 bases from V and 4 bases from J, leaving 8 bases between. DNA of the CDR3: TGTGCCAGAAGCTTGGGACTCCAGTACGAGCAGTACTTC. Its translation is CARSLGLQYEQYF.

This chain uses TRBV2 with TRBJ2-5, with 7 nucleotides matching TRBD1. V was clipped by 6 bases and J by 1 base; unmatched bases: 5. This CDR3 spans 14 amino acids. The V gene's germline CDR1 is SNHLY and CDR2 FYNNEI. For the CDR3, the DNA is TGTGCCAGCAGCAAGGGACAGCTCCAAGAGACCCAGTACTTC. Translated: CASSKGQLQETQYF.

This chain joins TRBV20-1 and TRBJ1-2, with 7 bases lining up with TRBD1. CDR1 and CDR2 from the germline V gene are DFQATT and SNEGSKA (reference sequence). This CDR3 region has 11 residues. DNA of the CDR3: TGCAGCGTTGACAGGGCCTATGGCTACACCTTC. It codes for CSVDRAYGYTF.

The chain recombines TRBV19 with TRBJ1-2; the D is unclear. The germline CDR1 and CDR2 sequences are LNHDA and SQIVND (reference sequence). The CDR3 is 15 residues long. V was cut by 10 bases and J by 4 bases, with 22 bases left in between. DNA for the CDR3: TGTGCCACCAATCGGAACCCTGAGCAGGCCTATGGCTACACCTTC. Its translation: CATNRNPEQAYGYTF.

This clone was seen only once. The rearrangement uses TRBV18 and TRBJ2-5, with D perhaps matching TRBD1 or TRBD2 (5 bases each). This CDR3 is built from 14 residues. Looked up from germline, CDR1 is KGHSH and CDR2 is LQKENI. With 2 bases removed from V and 1 base from J, the gap between germline ends came to 8 bases. The CDR3 DNA reads as TGTGCCAGCTCACCAGGGACGCCCCAAGAGACCCAGTACTTC. It translates to CASSPGTPQETQYF.

The chain has TRBV13 and TRBJ2-5, with 10 bases identical to TRBD2. This CDR3 is built from 14 residues. Trimming at V came to 4 bases and at J to 4 bases, leaving 3 bases not matched to a gene. Germline V gene data show CDR1 as PRHDT and CDR2 as FYEKMQ (reference sequence). The CDR3 bases are TGTGCCAGCAGCTGGCTAGCGGGAGCAGAGACCCAGTACTTC. It is translated as CASSWLAGAETQYF.

The chain carries TRBV7-8 and TRBJ1-2, with a weak D call TRBD1 (5 bases). V was shortened by 5 bases and J by 4 bases, with 14 bases between the two germline ends. The germline V gene encodes CDR1 SGHVS and CDR2 FQNEAQ. The CDR3 runs 14 residues. The CDR3 DNA reads TGTGCCAGCAGCGGTTCCGGGACCCTCTATGGCTACACCTTC. Protein sequence: CASSGSGTLYGYTF. Looking up the rest from reference TRBV7-8 and TRBJ1-2 gives the full variable domain: GAGVSQSPRYKVAKRGQDVALRCDPISGHVSLFWYQQALGQGPEFLTYFQNEAQLDKSGLPSDRFFAERPEGSVSTLKIQRTQQEDSAVYLCASSGSGTLYGYTFGSGTRLTVV.

This rearrangement joins TRBV5-1 to TRBJ2-1; 10 nucleotides agree with TRBD2. The CDR3 loop spans 16 amino acids. The germline V gene has CDR1 SGHRS and CDR2 YFSETQ. The junction had 9 bases not matched to a gene; V was cut back by 5 bases and J by 4 bases. The CDR3 protein is CASRAALAGPYNEQFF. CDR3 in DNA: TGCGCCAGCAGAGCGGCACTAGCGGGGCCATACAATGAGCAGTTCTTC.

The chain recombines TRBV5-1 with TRBJ1-3; D remains ambiguous. From germline, CDR1 is SGHRS and CDR2 YFSETQ. The CDR3 sequence is 15 residues long. V was shortened by 0 bases and J by 3 bases, with 10 bases between the two germline ends. CDR3 region: CASSLGSGNGNTIYF. For the CDR3, the DNA is TGCGCCAGCAGCTTGGGCTCGGGGAATGGAAACACCATATATTTT.

The chain combines TRBV28 with TRBJ2-1; 9 bases agree with TRBD1. In germline, CDR1 is MDHEN, CDR2 SYDVKM. V trimming: 6 bases; J trimming: 5 bases; junction bases outside the gene matches: 5. This CDR3 has 14 amino acids. The CDR3 here is CASRRRDRDNEQFF. In DNA, the CDR3 is TGTGCCAGCAGACGCCGGGACAGGGACAATGAGCAGTTCTTC. The complete variable domain, with remaining parts taken from reference TRBV28 and TRBJ2-1, reads DVKVTQSSRYLVKRTGEKVFLECVQDMDHENMFWYRQDPGLGLRLIYFSYDVKMKEKGDIPEGYSVSREKKERFSLILESASTNQTSMYLCASRRRDRDNEQFFGPGTRLTVL.

The chain couples TRBV19 to TRBJ2-4, with 11 nucleotides matching TRBD2. This CDR3 has 14 amino acids. After removal of 6 bases from V and 9 bases from J, the junction contained 7 bases not matched to a gene. Germline V gives CDR1 LNHDA, CDR2 SQIVND (reference sequence). The DNA for the CDR3 is TGTGCCAGTAGCGTAGCGGGAGGGGAGGGCATTCAGTACTTC. Its translation is CASSVAGGEGIQYF.

This clone appeared a single time. The chain carries TRBV30 and TRBJ1-5; TRBD1 agrees at 7 bases. CDR1 is GTSNPN, CDR2 SVGIG, per germline (reference sequence). CDR3 length: 13 residues. The junction had 2 bases not matched to a gene; V was cut back by 1 base and J by 5 bases. The CDR3 protein is CAWSEQGDQPQHF. CDR3 nucleotide sequence: TGTGCCTGGAGTGAGCAGGGGGATCAGCCCCAGCATTTT.